This record looks at one TCR beta chain sequence and its context. Its antigen is still unknown. Base-call qualities are not available, and no considerably larger clone is one nucleotide away. These data belong to a study of blood T cell repertoires in COVID-19 (dated by TCRdb to 2018 to 2021). General notes on the study: Collaborator samples came from the United States, Italy and Spain and covered acute and convalescent phases of COVID-19. The material from the prospective study consisted of cDNA or gDNA derived from T cells, B-cell-depleted T cells, or PBMCs. Subjects who had been exposed to COVID-19, were actively infected with it, or had recovered from it provided the deeply sampled blood TCRbeta repertoires that made up the dataset. The repertoires were made available in a free public database intended to serve as a resource for research on the immune response to SARS-CoV-2. The samples were drawn from the first 160 participants of the ongoing ImmuneRACE study and from some 1,300 subjects provided by 6 global collaborators. Sample metadata almost always included a de-identified subject ID, COVID-19 status, age in years and sex. Where HLA class I and class II types were available, the types were taken from metadata supplied by the sample provider, not from assay-based typing.

Overall results and qualifications from the work: Clinical and demographic metadata were provided uncurated, with the amount varying by source and participant.

The CDR3 measures 13 amino acids from cysteine to phenylalanine. Only the CDR3 region is kept as DNA, spanning 39 bases read in frame from base 1. Trimmed from V: 0 bases; trimmed from J: 11 bases; junction bases lacking a gene match: 6. Participants in the prospective study were aged 18 to 89 years, lived in 20 to 25 United States geographic areas, and enrolled through a virtual design. In the prospective study, participants were assigned to cohorts based on the clinical history participants reported in a screening survey and a study questionnaire. Exposed participants were defined as having been in contact with someone with a PCR-confirmed or clinician-diagnosed COVID-19 case within 2 weeks of study entry. In the prospective study, mobile phlebotomists collected whole blood, serum and a nasopharyngeal or oropharyngeal swab from each participant. Additional blood draws and questionnaires over a roughly two-month period could optionally be provided by prospective study participants. Before DNA extraction, prospective study blood samples were shipped either frozen or at room temperature.

TCRbeta CDR3 regions were amplified from genomic DNA using the immunoSEQ Assay, a bias-controlled multiplex PCR. The original methods were these. Within the assay, amplification of reference gene primers was used to estimate how many nucleated cells each sample contained. To quantify the absolute abundance of each unique TCRbeta CDR3 rearrangement, sequence reads were collapsed and filtered. For each sample, productive Simpson clonality was calculated as the square root of Simpson's diversity index across productive rearrangements. TCRdb holds this immuneACCESS table with in-frame rearrangements only. Some clones are missing; in checked studies, unresolved V genes explain under half, and the rest has no known cause. V, J and clone size derive from that table, while D and trimming were established from the DNA sequence. The sample profile shows about 220,000 clones; about four fifths of them were found once. The ten largest clones add up to 4.8% of the sample.

The chain uses TRBV12-3 or TRBV12-4 and TRBJ1-1, with 7 bases aligning to TRBD1. The source of this sequence is a woman between 45 and 65 years old who had been exposed to COVID-19. The sequencing sample was made of PBMCs or T cells enriched from blood (not recorded which). The CDR3: CASSLAGQYRAFF. The nucleotide sequence reads TGTGCCAGCAGTTTAGCGGGACAGTATCGGGCTTTCTTT.